Presented here are 14 T cell receptor beta chains from one specimen sequenced in a study of blood T cells in healthy people across ages. Using a J-beta primer mix together with a sample-barcoded 5' primer, a second PCR was run for about 6 to 11 cycles. TCRdb reprocessed the 5' RACE reads via MiXCR and lists one record per CDR3 protein. Of hundreds of thousands of distinct CDR3 sequences listed, roughly three fifths are singletons. Sequenced: blood. The receptor source for this set is a man aged 40-50 years in good health.

This sequence joins TRBV29-1 and TRBJ2-1; D is perhaps TRBD2 (5 bases). Germline V gene sequence: CDR1 SQVTM, CDR2 ANQGSEA. This CDR3 has 15 residues. The V end was cut by 7 bases, the J end by 1 base, with 17 bases between. The CDR3 spells CSAEGLTQSYNEQFF. CDR3 in DNA: TGCAGCGCTGAGGGCCTTACCCAGTCCTACAATGAGCAGTTCTTC.

This clonotype was counted only a few times. The chain uses TRBV9 and TRBJ2-3; a weak D match, TRBD2 (6 bases). This CDR3 spans 16 amino acids. Germline CDR1 reads SGDLS; CDR2 reads YYNGEE. V was trimmed by 2 bases and J by 6 bases, leaving 19 bases between them. CDR3 sequence (DNA): TGTGCCAGCAGCGTCCTTAGCGGCCGTTCGGGGGATACGCAGTATTTT. Encoded protein: CASSVLSGRSGDTQYF.

This clonotype turned up a few times. The CDR3 sequence: CSAPRPGQYGYTF. The DNA for the CDR3 is TGCAGTGCTCCGAGACCCGGACAGTATGGCTACACCTTC. This chain joins TRBV20-1 and TRBJ1-2, with D possibly being TRBD1 (6 bases). CDR1 and CDR2 (germline): DFQATT, SNEGSKA (reference sequence). Trimming cost V 5 bases and J 5 bases, with 15 bases left between them. The CDR3 is 13 residues long.

This clonotype has more than one count but fewer than ten. The genes are TRBV5-5 and TRBJ2-3; D remains unclear. Germline CDR1 and CDR2: SGHKS and YYEKEE (reference sequence). The CDR3 loop spans 13 amino acids. V dropped 4 bases and J dropped 2 bases, with 8 bases sitting between them. The CDR3 spells CASSPLATDTQYF. CDR3 bases: TGTGCCAGCAGCCCGTTAGCCACAGATACGCAGTATTTT.

The chain employs TRBV12-3 or TRBV12-4 and TRBJ1-1; D unresolved. The CDR3 length is 12 residues. The ends were cut back, 4 bases at V and 11 bases at J, with 14 bases in the middle. The DNA of the CDR3 is TGTGCCAGCAGTTCCTACTTATTTGTGGCTTTCTTT. Protein product: CASSSYLFVAFF.

This clonotype was seen only a few times. The genes are TRBV7-2 and TRBJ2-5, with TRBD1 identical over 11 bases. Germline CDR1 SGHTA, CDR2 FQGNSA. Trimming took 3 bases from V and 11 from J; bases not matched to a gene: 8. There are 14 residues in the CDR3. The CDR3: CASSFGQGAEEQYF. In nucleotides, the CDR3 is TGTGCCAGCAGCTTTGGACAGGGGGCAGAGGAGCAGTACTTC.

Worth noting for this clonotype: A junction boundary mismatches the germline segment, possibly from a read error. This rearrangement joins TRBV7-3 to TRBJ2-7, with 7 bases identical to TRBD1. CDR1 SGHTA and CDR2 FQGTGA come from the germline V gene. This CDR3 comprises 17 residues. The CDR3: CASSPYSGTASSDEQYF. The CDR3 DNA reads as TGTGCCAGCAGCCCATACTCCGGGACAGCCTCCTCCGACGAGCAGTACTTC. Based on the CDR3 plus reference TRBV7-3 and TRBJ2-7, the full variable domain is GAGVSQTPSNKVTEKGKYVELRCDPISGHTALYWYRQSLGQGPEFLIYFQGTGAADDSGLPNDRFFAVRPEGSVSTLKIQRTERGDSAVYLCASSPYSGTASSDEQYFGPGTRLTVT.

V gene TRBV10-3 combines with J gene TRBJ1-4; D remains ambiguous. CDR3 length: 13 residues. Germline CDR1 is ENHRY and CDR2 is SYGVKD. V lost 6 bases, J lost 2 bases, and 7 bases lay in between. Here the CDR3 reads CAISEATNEKLFF. DNA of the CDR3: TGTGCCATCAGCGAAGCGACTAATGAAAAACTGTTTTTT.

This clonotype was seen a handful of times. The chain combines TRBV30 with TRBJ1-2; D gene uncertain. Germline V gene sequence: CDR1 GTSNPN, CDR2 SVGIG (reference sequence). With 3 bases removed from V and 6 bases from J, the gap between germline ends came to 17 bases. The CDR3 length is 14 residues. CDR3 sequence reads: CAWSPLETYNGYTF. The CDR3 coding sequence is TGTGCCTGGAGCCCTTTAGAGACGTACAATGGCTACACCTTC.

The chain carries TRBV10-3 and TRBJ2-1; D tentatively fits TRBD1 or TRBD2 (5 bases each). The J call is uncertain, as TRBJ2-7 better fits the DNA end. This CDR3 contains 16 residues. Germline lookup yields CDR1 ENHRY and CDR2 SYGVKD. The CDR3, as DNA: TGTGCCATCACTGGGACCATATCGAGCTCCTACAATGAGCAGTACTTC. Protein product: CAITGTISSSYNEQYF.

The chain links TRBV7-2 to TRBJ2-5; D may be TRBD2 (6 bases). The germline V gene has CDR1 SGHTA and CDR2 FQGNSA. Trimming pared 1 base from V and 4 bases from J, leaving 10 bases between. This CDR3 region has 14 residues. CDR3 nucleotide sequence: TGTGCCAGCAGCTTAGGGCGGGGCGGAGAGACCCAGTACTTC. The encoded protein is CASSLGRGGETQYF.

This clonotype was counted only a few times. V usage is TRBV6-2 or TRBV6-3 and J usage is TRBJ2-1, with D perhaps TRBD1 (6 bases). The CDR3 totals 20 residues. Germline V lookup: CDR1 MNHEY, CDR2 SVGEGT. V gave up 5 bases and J gave up 5 bases, with 31 bases separating them. The DNA of the CDR3 is TGTGCCAGCAGTAATGGGCACAGGGCACAACTCAGCCTACGTAACAATGAGCAGTTCTTC. It encodes CASSNGHRAQLSLRNNEQFF.

The V and J genes are TRBV20-1 and TRBJ2-1, with TRBD2 matching 11 bases. The germline gives CDR1 DFQATT, CDR2 SNEGSKA (reference sequence). This CDR3 has 15 amino acids. The V and J ends lost 1 base and 4 bases, in that order; junction bases with no gene match: 3. The CDR3 loop reads CSARVLAGAYNEQFF. CDR3 nucleotide sequence: TGCAGTGCTAGAGTACTAGCGGGAGCATACAATGAGCAGTTCTTC.

The table lists this clonotype with a few counts. The genes are TRBV20-1 and TRBJ1-2; D is uncertain. Germline loops: CDR1 DFQATT, CDR2 SNEGSKA (reference sequence). Trimming took off 6 bases at V and 3 bases at J, with 23 bases between the two ends. The CDR3 contains 16 residues. Written as DNA, the CDR3 is TGCAGTGCCCCAGGAGCAAGCGAGCTAAATTACTATGGCTACACCTTC. Residues: CSAPGASELNYYGYTF.